Detailed here is one T cell receptor beta chain. What it binds is unknown. The junction differs from germline at one of its ends, possibly a read error. CDR3 size: 15 residues. Germline-derived CDR1 and CDR2 are SSHAT and FNYEAQ (reference sequence). The PCR had 60 Vbeta and 13 Jbeta primers. Method: immunoSEQ multiplex PCR; TCRdb's copy keeps in-frame clones and lacks some. The table lists about 200,000 clones, around 83% of them singletons. The sample comes from a study of cytomegalovirus exposure and HLA in healthy donors. Findings of the study overall: As a later analysis showed, a missense DCLRE1C variant was linked to trimming of TCR beta V- and J-genes. Solely CMV serostatus was available to characterize immune exposure.

The sequenced sample was PBMCs. The rearrangement uses TRBV7-7 and TRBJ2-3; TRBD2 is a possible D gene (5 bases). This clonotype was sampled from a woman aged 40-49 years in good health and CMV-seronegative. The DNA for the CDR3 is TGTGCTAGCAGCCCCCGGTTTAGCGGCACAGATACGCAGTATTTT. Translated, it gives CASSPRFSGTDTQYF.